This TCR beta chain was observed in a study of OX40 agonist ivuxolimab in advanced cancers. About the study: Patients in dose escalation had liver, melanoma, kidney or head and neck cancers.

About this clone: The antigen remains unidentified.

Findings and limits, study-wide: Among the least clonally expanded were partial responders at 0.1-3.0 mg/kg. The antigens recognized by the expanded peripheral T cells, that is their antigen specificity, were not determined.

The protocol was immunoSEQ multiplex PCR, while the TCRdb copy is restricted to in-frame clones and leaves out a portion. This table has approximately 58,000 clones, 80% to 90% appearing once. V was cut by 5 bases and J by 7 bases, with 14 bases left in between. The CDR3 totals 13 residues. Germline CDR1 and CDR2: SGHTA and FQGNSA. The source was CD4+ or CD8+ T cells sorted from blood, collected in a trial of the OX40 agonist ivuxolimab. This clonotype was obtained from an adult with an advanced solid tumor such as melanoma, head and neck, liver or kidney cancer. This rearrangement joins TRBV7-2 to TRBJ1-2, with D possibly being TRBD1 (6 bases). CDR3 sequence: CASSPGGGGGYTF. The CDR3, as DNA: TGTGCCAGCAGCCCCGGCGGGGGCGGTGGCTACACCTTC.